A single sample is the source of the 23 T cell receptor beta chains below, sequenced in a study of blood T cells in healthy people across ages. A second PCR, run for roughly 7 to 12 cycles, used a sample-barcoded 5' primer plus a J-beta primer mix. MiXCR, applied by TCRdb to the 5' RACE reads, yields one record per CDR3 protein. The sample has 1.5 million to 2 million distinct CDR3 sequences, approximately 28% seen once. Material: blood. The receptors stem from a woman in her twenties or thirties in good health.

The chain has TRBV7-9 and TRBJ2-7; 7 bases map to TRBD1. This CDR3 contains 14 residues. The V gene's germline CDR1 is SEHNR and CDR2 FQNEAQ (reference sequence). V dropped 5 bases and J dropped 5; count of bases not matched to a gene: 9. The CDR3 DNA is TGTGCCAGCAGCCAATCGGGACAGCTACACGAGCAGTACTTC. This gives the protein CASSQSGQLHEQYF.

As concerns this clonotype: This could be a read error, since a much larger clone is one nucleotide away. The chain is built from TRBV11-2 and TRBJ2-1, with 10 positions matching TRBD2. The J call could be wrong; TRBJ2-7 is a better fit for the DNA end. The V gene's germline CDR1 is SGHAT and CDR2 FQNNGV. This CDR3 spans 17 amino acids. CDR3 in amino acids: CASSHTWTSGLYNEQYF. In nucleotides, the CDR3 is TGTGCCAGCAGCCACACCTGGACTAGCGGCTTGTACAATGAGCAGTACTTC.

The chain joins TRBV7-2 to TRBJ2-4; TRBD1 might be the D (6 bases). The CDR3 consists of 15 residues. Trimming shortened V by 1 base and J by 6 bases, and 13 bases separated the two germline ends. CDR1 is SGHTA and CDR2 is FQGNSA in the germline V gene. The CDR3 is CASSLEGDNLNIQYF. In nucleotides, the CDR3 is TGTGCCAGCAGCTTAGAGGGGGACAACTTAAACATTCAGTACTTC. The whole variable domain, filled in from reference TRBV7-2 and TRBJ2-4, reads GAGVSQSPSNKVTEKGKDVELRCDPISGHTALYWYRQSLGQGLEFLIYFQGNSAPDKSGLPSDRFSAERTGGSVSTLTIQRTQQEDSAVYLCASSLEGDNLNIQYFGAGTRLSVL.

At least ten counts were recorded for this clonotype. This rearrangement joins TRBV4-1 to TRBJ1-2, with 9 positions matching TRBD1. The CDR3 sequence is 16 residues long. CDR1 MGHRA and CDR2 YSYEKL come from the germline V gene. V was clipped by 0 bases and J by 5 bases; unmatched bases: 7. The CDR3 bases are TGCGCCAGCAGCCAAGAACACGCCGGGACAGGGTATGGCTACACCTTC. Its translation: CASSQEHAGTGYGYTF.

This clonotype was recorded a few times. The chain joins TRBV27 to TRBJ1-1, with TRBD1 as a possible D gene (6 bases). CDR1 is MNHEY and CDR2 is SMNVEV in the germline V gene (reference sequence). The CDR3 has 14 residues. With 2 bases removed from V and 3 bases from J, the gap between germline ends came to 10 bases. The CDR3 DNA follows: TGTGCCAGCAGTTTACTGAGGGGGGACACTGAAGCTTTCTTT. Translating it yields CASSLLRGDTEAFF.

This chain connects TRBV3-1 to TRBJ2-4, with unresolved D. V lost 0 bases, J lost 9 bases, and 12 bases lay in between. This CDR3 has 14 amino acids. CDR1 and CDR2 from the germline V gene are LGHDT and YNNKEL (reference sequence). Written as DNA, the CDR3 is TGTGCCAGCAGCCAAGACCATACATATGGCATTCAGTACTTC. This encodes CASSQDHTYGIQYF. Combining the CDR3 with reference TRBV3-1 and TRBJ2-4 gives the whole variable domain DTAVSQTPKYLVTQMGNDKSIKCEQNLGHDTMYWYKQDSKKFLKIMFSYNNKELIINETVPNRFSPKSPDKAHLNLHINSLELGDSAVYFCASSQDHTYGIQYFGAGTRLSVL.

This clonotype was counted many times. The chain couples TRBV30 to TRBJ2-7; D is possibly TRBD1 (6 bases). There are 11 residues in the CDR3. V lost 0 bases to trimming and J lost 12 bases, with 12 bases between them. The germline gives CDR1 GTSNPN, CDR2 SVGIG (reference sequence). The CDR3 nucleotides are TGTGCCTGGAGTGTACGTCGCAGGGGGTACTTC. Translating it yields CAWSVRRRGYF.

This chain connects TRBV10-3 to TRBJ2-1; perhaps TRBD2 as D (6 bases). CDR1 is ENHRY, CDR2 SYGVKD, per germline. This CDR3 contains 15 residues. Trimming left V 0 bases short and J 6 bases short, with 12 bases between. The CDR3, as DNA: TGTGCCATCAGTGAGTCCCGCGGGGAGCCCAATGAGCAGTTCTTC. Protein: CAISESRGEPNEQFF.

This clonotype showed up many times. The J gene is TRBJ2-1, the V gene TRBV6-4; TRBD1 is a possible D gene (6 bases). The CDR3 spans 15 residues. Germline V gene sequence: CDR1 MRHNA, CDR2 SNTAGT. Trimming cost V 3 bases and J 7 bases, with 16 bases left between them. This CDR3 reads CASSEVQGEGNEQFF. The CDR3 DNA follows: TGTGCCAGCAGTGAAGTACAGGGAGAGGGGAATGAGCAGTTCTTC.

J is TRBJ2-6 and V is TRBV19; D gene ambiguous. Germline V CDR1 and CDR2: LNHDA, SQIVND (reference sequence). This CDR3 is built from 15 residues. Trimming took 6 bases from V and 0 from J, leaving 9 bases between them. The CDR3 is CASREIFSGANVLTF. The CDR3 region has the DNA TGTGCCAGTAGGGAGATCTTCTCTGGGGCCAACGTCCTGACTTTC.

The chain is built from TRBV20-1 and TRBJ1-1, with D possibly TRBD1 on 5 matching bases. Per the germline V gene, CDR1 is DFQATT and CDR2 is SNEGSKA (reference sequence). CDR3 length: 14 amino acids. The germline V and J ends were trimmed by 1 base and 4 bases, with 13 bases remaining between them. The CDR3 sequence: CSARANQGSTEAFF. The DNA for the CDR3 is TGCAGTGCTAGAGCTAATCAGGGAAGCACTGAAGCTTTCTTT.

This clonotype was found many times. The CDR3, as DNA: TGTGCCAGCAGCCTTTTTCAGGACGACACCTACGAGCAGTACTTC. It translates to CASSLFQDDTYEQYF. V and J are TRBV7-2 and TRBJ2-7; D gene unclear. The CDR3 extends over 15 amino acids. Trimming stripped 5 bases from V and 2 bases from J, with 16 bases between. In germline, CDR1 is SGHTA, CDR2 FQGNSA.

This chain uses TRBV6-5 with TRBJ2-4, with D tentatively TRBD2 (6 bases). The DNA end is a closer match to TRBJ2-5, so the J assignment may be wrong. The CDR3 covers 15 residues. Germline CDR1 and CDR2: MNHEY and SVGAGI. As DNA, the CDR3 is TGTGCCAGCAGTTACTCGATGGCAGGGAGGAAGACCCAGTACTTC. Amino acid sequence: CASSYSMAGRKTQYF.

This clonotype has more than one count but fewer than ten. The chain links TRBV29-1 to TRBJ2-1; perhaps TRBD1 as D (6 bases). This CDR3 is built from 13 residues. Between the trimmed V and J ends, which lost 4 bases and 9 bases, there was a span of 16 bases. Germline V gene lookup returns CDR1 SQVTM and CDR2 ANQGSEA. The CDR3 protein is CSVAGQLRGEQFF. CDR3 DNA sequence: TGCAGCGTTGCCGGACAGTTACGCGGTGAGCAGTTCTTC.

This clonotype has a count of ten or more. The chain couples TRBV20-1 to TRBJ2-5, with 7 nucleotides matching TRBD2. V shed 3 bases and J 4 bases; nucleotides not matched to a gene: 5. Germline V CDR1 and CDR2: DFQATT, SNEGSKA (reference sequence). The CDR3 extends over 13 amino acids. The CDR3 DNA follows: TGCAGTGCTAGGCCCCCGGGGGGAGAGACCCAGTACTTC. This sequence encodes CSARPPGGETQYF.

As to this clonotype: A single base separates this from a much larger clone, so it may be a read error. The chain recombines TRBV10-3 with TRBJ2-5; TRBD1 aligns across 9 bases. Per germline, CDR1 ENHRY and CDR2 SYGVKD. CDR3 length: 14 residues. V lost 6 bases to trimming and J lost 11 bases; unmatched junction nucleotides: 13. CDR3 in amino acids: CAIRDRGREYEQYF. In nucleotides, the CDR3 is TGTGCCATCAGAGACAGGGGGAGAGAATATGAGCAGTACTTC.

The rearrangement uses TRBV2 and TRBJ2-7; 7 bases are shared with TRBD1. V shed 5 bases and J 3 bases; nucleotides not matched to a gene: 13. Germline CDR1 is SNHLY and CDR2 is FYNNEI. This CDR3 has 16 residues. The CDR3 region has the DNA TGTGCCAGCAGTCCCCCCCCTACAGGGGAGAGCTACGAGCAGTACTTC. Translating it yields CASSPPPTGESYEQYF.

Notes on this clonotype: Possible read error: a much larger clone is one base away. V is TRBV15 and J is TRBJ2-5, with D possibly being TRBD1 or TRBD2 (5 bases each). Trimming took off 7 bases at V and 11 bases at J, with 17 bases between the two ends. Germline assignment: CDR1 LNHNV and CDR2 YYDKDF (reference sequence). The CDR3 length is 12 residues. This chain's CDR3 is CATNRRRGEQYF. The CDR3 DNA sequence: TGTGCCACCAACAGGCGCCGAGGGGAGCAGTACTTC.

This clonotype was recorded at least ten times. The rearrangement joins TRBV9 to TRBJ2-1; no clear D. The V gene lost 3 bases and the J gene lost 0 bases, with 7 bases spanning the gap. Germline V gene lookup returns CDR1 SGDLS and CDR2 YYNGEE. The CDR3 loop spans 14 amino acids. CDR3 nucleotide sequence: TGTGCCAGCAGCGCGGCTGGCTCCTACAATGAGCAGTTCTTC. This gives the protein CASSAAGSYNEQFF.

CDR3 sequence (DNA): TGTGCCAGCGGGGCTCAGGTGGGCGATGAGCAGTTCTTC. Protein sequence: CASGAQVGDEQFF. This chain connects TRBV2 to TRBJ2-1, with D possibly matching TRBD1 (5 bases). CDR3 size: 13 residues. Germline-derived CDR1 and CDR2 are SNHLY and FYNNEI. Trimming pared 8 bases from V and 8 bases from J, leaving 16 bases between.

In its sample, this clonotype was seen a few times. V usage is TRBV4-1 and J usage is TRBJ2-7; D tentatively reads TRBD1 or TRBD2 (5 bases each). The CDR3 loop spans 14 amino acids. Trimming took 3 bases from V and 0 from J, leaving 9 bases between them. CDR1 MGHRA and CDR2 YSYEKL come from the germline V gene. This CDR3 reads CASSHVGTSYEQYF. The CDR3 DNA is TGCGCCAGCAGCCACGTCGGGACCTCCTACGAGCAGTACTTC.

About this clonotype: This may be a read error, as it is one base from a much larger clone. CDR3 sequence: CSASSPPDNEQYF. CDR3 DNA sequence: TGCAGTGCTAGCTCTCCACCCGACAATGAGCAGTACTTC. V gene TRBV20-1 combines with J gene TRBJ2-1; D unclear. The better agreement between TRBJ2-7 and the DNA end casts doubt on the J call. The CDR3 extends over 13 amino acids. Germline V lookup: CDR1 DFQATT, CDR2 SNEGSKA (reference sequence).

This sequence joins TRBV30 and TRBJ2-1; 9 positions agree with TRBD1. Germline V gene data show CDR1 as GTSNPN and CDR2 as SVGIG (reference sequence). There are 13 residues in the CDR3. After removal of 3 bases from V and 7 bases from J, the junction contained 4 bases not matched to a gene. CDR3 amino acids: CAWRRQGGNEQFF. The DNA of the CDR3 is TGTGCCTGGAGAAGACAGGGGGGGAATGAGCAGTTCTTC.